This T cell receptor (beta chain) came from a study of blood T cell repertoires in COVID-19. About the research overall: The analysed material was cDNA or gDNA that came from T cells, B-cell-depleted T cells, or PBMCs.

This table comes from immunoSEQ multiplex PCR, and its TCRdb copy is limited to in-frame clones, with some not included. The sample has more than 130,000 clones, roughly 90% seen once. Trimming removed 4 bases from V and 8 bases from J, with 9 bases in between. Germline loops: CDR1 ENHRY, CDR2 SYGVKD. The CDR3 consists of 12 residues. This clonotype originated in a man aged 50-59 years with active or convalescent COVID-19. The chain couples TRBV10-3 to TRBJ2-1; possibly TRBD2 for D (5 bases). Source material: peripheral blood. The CDR3 region has the DNA TGTGCCATCAGTGGGCTAGCCGATGAGCAGTTCTTC. This sequence encodes CAISGLADEQFF.